This T cell receptor beta chain was recovered during a study of immune evolution from preneoplasia to lung adenocarcinoma. This clone has only one observation. Trimming took off 2 bases at V and 6 bases at J, with 14 bases between the two ends. Germline assignment: CDR1 SGHRS and CDR2 YFSETQ. CDR3 length: 15 amino acids. Here immunoSEQ multiplex PCR was the method, and the copy in TCRdb shows in-frame clones only, minus some. The table includes more than 3,500 clones, 60% to 85% detected once. The chain joins TRBV5-1 to TRBJ2-2, with D perhaps given as TRBD1 or TRBD2 (6 bases each). The sample comprised FFPE minimally invasive lung adenocarcinoma tissue. This clonotype was obtained from a person aged 55 to 79 with lung adenocarcinoma. The CDR3: CASSFGQSGAGELFF. In nucleotides, the CDR3 is TGCGCCAGCAGCTTCGGACAGTCGGGGGCCGGGGAGCTGTTTTTT.